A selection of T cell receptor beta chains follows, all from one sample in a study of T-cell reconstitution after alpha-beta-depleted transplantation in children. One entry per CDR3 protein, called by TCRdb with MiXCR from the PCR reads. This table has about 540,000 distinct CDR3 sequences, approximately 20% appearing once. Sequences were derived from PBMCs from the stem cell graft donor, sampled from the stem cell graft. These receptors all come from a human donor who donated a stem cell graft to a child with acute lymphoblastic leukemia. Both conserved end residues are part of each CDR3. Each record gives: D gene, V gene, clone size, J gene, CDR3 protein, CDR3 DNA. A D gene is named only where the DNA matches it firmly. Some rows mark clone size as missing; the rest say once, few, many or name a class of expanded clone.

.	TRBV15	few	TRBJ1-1	CATSRGRDTEAFF	TGTGCCACCAGCAGGGGCAGGGACACTGAAGCTTTCTTT
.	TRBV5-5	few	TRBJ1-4	CASSLVGTNEKLFF	TGTGCCAGCAGCTTGGTGGGGACTAATGAAAAACTGTTTTTT
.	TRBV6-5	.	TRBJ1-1	CASSSEGFGWRGANTEAFF	TGTGCCAGCAGTTCCGAGGGTTTTGGGTGGAGGGGCGCGAACACTGAAGCTTTCTTT
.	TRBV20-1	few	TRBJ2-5	CSAKDGGFETQYF	TGCAGTGCCAAGGACGGCGGGTTCGAGACCCAGTACTTC
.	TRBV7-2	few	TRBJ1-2	CASSSTPSFYGYTF	TGTGCCAGCAGTTCGACACCTTCATTCTATGGCTACACCTTC
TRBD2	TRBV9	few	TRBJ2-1	CASSPRSGTSGTSSYNEQFF	TGTGCCAGCAGCCCAAGATCCGGGACTAGCGGAACGAGCTCCTACAATGAGCAGTTCTTC
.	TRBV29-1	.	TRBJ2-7	CSVAGVGAHEQYF	TGCAGCGTTGCTGGGGTTGGGGCCCACGAGCAGTACTTC
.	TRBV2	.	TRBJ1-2	CATRLVGVYGYTF	TGTGCCACCCGACTGGTAGGGGTCTATGGCTACACCTTC
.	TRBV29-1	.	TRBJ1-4	CSVLNGQVEKLFF	TGCAGCGTCCTCAACGGGCAGGTCGAAAAACTGTTTTTT
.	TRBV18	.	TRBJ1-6	CASSSIQDSPLHF	TGTGCCAGCTCAAGTATACAGGATTCACCCCTCCACTTT
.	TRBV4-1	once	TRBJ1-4	CASSHFGDTASRYRDEKLFF	TGCGCCAGCAGCCACTTTGGGGACACCGCCAGCCGCTACCGTGATGAAAAACTGTTTTTT
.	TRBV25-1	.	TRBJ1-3	CASSGSQISGNTIYF	TGTGCCAGCAGTGGTTCCCAGATCTCTGGAAACACCATATATTTT
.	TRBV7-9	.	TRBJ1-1	CASSPLDLEAFF	TGTGCCAGCAGCCCGCTCGACCTTGAAGCTTTCTTT
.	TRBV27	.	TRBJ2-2	CASSSGFGSGELFF	TGTGCCAGCAGTTCCGGGTTTGGCTCCGGGGAGCTGTTTTTT
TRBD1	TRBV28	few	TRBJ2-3	CASRGQGRDTQYF	TGTGCCAGCAGAGGACAGGGAAGAGATACGCAGTATTTT
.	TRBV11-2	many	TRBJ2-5	CASSPADSYQETQYF	TGTGCCAGCAGCCCAGCGGACAGTTACCAAGAGACCCAGTACTTC
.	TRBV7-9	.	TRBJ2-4	CASSSDRAKNIQYF	TGTGCCAGCAGCTCGGACAGAGCCAAAAACATTCAGTACTTC
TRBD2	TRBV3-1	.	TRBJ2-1	CASSQPQVMVFGGVDNEQFF	TGTGCCAGCAGCCAACCCCAAGTTATGGTTTTTGGGGGGGTCGACAATGAGCAGTTCTTC
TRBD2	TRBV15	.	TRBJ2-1	CATSTGLARNEQFF	TGTGCCACCAGCACGGGACTAGCGAGGAATGAGCAGTTCTTC
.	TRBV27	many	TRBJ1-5	CASSPGRGHQPQHF	TGTGCCAGCAGTCCTGGGAGGGGCCATCAGCCCCAGCATTTT
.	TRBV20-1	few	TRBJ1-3	CSAPDRTRADTIYF	TGCAGTGCCCCGGACCGGACCCGGGCTGACACCATATATTTT
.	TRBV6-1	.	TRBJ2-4	CASSDLTGRKNIQYF	TGTGCCAGCAGTGACCTGACAGGGAGGAAAAACATTCAGTACTTC
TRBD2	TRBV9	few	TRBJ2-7	CASSVDPSGSYEQYF	TGTGCCAGCAGCGTAGATCCTAGCGGATCCTACGAGCAGTACTTC
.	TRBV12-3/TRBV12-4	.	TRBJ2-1	CASRAVGEQFF	TGTGCCAGCAGGGCGGTGGGTGAGCAGTTCTTC
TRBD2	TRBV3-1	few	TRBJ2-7	CASSRQRDWRYEQYF	TGTGCCAGCAGCCGACAGCGGGACTGGCGCTACGAGCAGTACTTC
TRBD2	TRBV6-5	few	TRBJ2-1	CASSWLAGVNNEQFF	TGTGCCAGCAGTTGGCTAGCGGGAGTTAACAATGAGCAGTTCTTC
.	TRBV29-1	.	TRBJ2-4	CSVGDPGHQLAKNIQYF	TGCAGCGTTGGGGATCCGGGACACCAACTAGCCAAAAACATTCAGTACTTC
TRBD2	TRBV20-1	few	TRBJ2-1	CSARGLAGLNNEQFF	TGCAGTGCTAGAGGGCTAGCGGGCCTCAACAATGAGCAGTTCTTC
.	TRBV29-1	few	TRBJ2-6	CSVTSRAEANVLTF	TGCAGCGTTACATCAAGGGCTGAGGCCAACGTCCTGACTTTC
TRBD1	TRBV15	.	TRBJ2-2	CATSRDPDRGNTGELFF	TGTGCCACCAGCAGAGATCCGGACAGGGGGAACACCGGGGAGCTGTTTTTT
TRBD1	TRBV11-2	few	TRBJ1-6	CASSHRGTDSPLHF	TGTGCCAGCAGCCACAGGGGGACGGATTCACCCCTCCACTTT
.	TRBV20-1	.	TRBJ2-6	CSATPLTGANVLTF	TGCAGTGCCACGCCTTTAACTGGGGCCAACGTCCTGACTTTC
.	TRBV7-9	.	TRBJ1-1	CASSLMQGSTEAFF	TGTGCCAGCAGCTTAATGCAGGGAAGCACTGAAGCTTTCTTT
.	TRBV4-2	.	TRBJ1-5	CASSQGVGSNQPQHF	TGTGCCAGCAGCCAAGGAGTGGGTAGCAATCAGCCCCAGCATTTT
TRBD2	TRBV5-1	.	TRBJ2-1	CASGQREGSGSYNEQFF	TGCGCCAGCGGGCAGCGGGAGGGAAGCGGATCCTACAATGAGCAGTTCTTC
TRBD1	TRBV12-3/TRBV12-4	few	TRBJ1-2	CASSPYRGPNYGYTF	TGTGCCAGCAGCCCTTACAGGGGCCCGAACTATGGCTACACCTTC
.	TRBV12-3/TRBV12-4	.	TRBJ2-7	CASSSSFTYEQYF	TGTGCCAGCTCATCCAGCTTTACCTACGAGCAGTACTTC
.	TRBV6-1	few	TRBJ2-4	CATTYPGTGENIQYF	TGTGCCACTACCTACCCTGGGACCGGAGAAAACATTCAGTACTTC
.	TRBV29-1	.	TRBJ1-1	CSADRMNTEAFF	TGCAGCGCTGACAGGATGAACACTGAGGCTTTCTTT
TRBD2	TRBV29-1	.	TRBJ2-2	CSVEEAGTGTGELFF	TGCAGCGTTGAAGAAGCGGGGACGGGCACCGGGGAGCTGTTTTTT
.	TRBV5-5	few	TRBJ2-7	CASSLDRIRSSYEQYF	TGTGCCAGCAGCTTGGACAGGATTCGGAGCTCCTACGAGCAGTACTTC
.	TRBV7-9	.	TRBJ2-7	CASSLGGRPYEQYF	TGTGCCAGCAGCTTAGGTGGGCGCCCTTACGAGCAGTACTTC
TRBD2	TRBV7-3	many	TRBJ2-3	CASSQGLAGDLADTQYF	TGTGCCAGCAGCCAGGGACTAGCGGGAGATTTGGCGGATACGCAGTATTTT
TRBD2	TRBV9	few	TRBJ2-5	CASSPGTSGRAPETQYF	TGTGCCAGCAGCCCGGGGACTAGCGGGAGGGCCCCGGAGACCCAGTACTTC
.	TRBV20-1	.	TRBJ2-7	CSARDQGGASYEQYF	TGCAGTGCTAGAGATCAAGGAGGGGCCTCCTACGAGCAGTACTTC
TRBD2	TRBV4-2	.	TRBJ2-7	CASSPTSGLREQYF	TGTGCCAGCAGCCCGACTAGCGGGTTACGCGAGCAGTACTTC